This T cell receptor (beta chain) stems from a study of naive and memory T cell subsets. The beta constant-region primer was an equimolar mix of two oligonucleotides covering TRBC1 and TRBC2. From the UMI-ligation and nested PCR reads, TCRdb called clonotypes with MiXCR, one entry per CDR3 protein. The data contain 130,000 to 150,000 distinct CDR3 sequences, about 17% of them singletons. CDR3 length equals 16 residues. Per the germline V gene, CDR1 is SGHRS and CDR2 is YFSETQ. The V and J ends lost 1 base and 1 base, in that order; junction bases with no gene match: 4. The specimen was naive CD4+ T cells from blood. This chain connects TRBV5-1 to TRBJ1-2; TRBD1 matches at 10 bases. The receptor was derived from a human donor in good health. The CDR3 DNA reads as TGCGCCAGCAGCTTGCGTGGGACAGGGGATAACTATGGCTACACCTTC. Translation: CASSLRGTGDNYGYTF.